This T cell receptor beta chain was retrieved from a study of blood T cell repertoires in COVID-19. Study details: The samples span acute and convalescent COVID-19 from the United States, Italy and Spain. PBMCs, B-cell-depleted T cells, or T cells were the source of the cDNA or gDNA that made up the material.

As handled by the study authors: Reference gene primer amplification yielded estimated nucleated cell counts. Repertoires were generated with immunoSEQ multiplex PCR, while TCRdb's copy carries only in-frame clones and drops some. That table furnishes V, J and clone size, whereas the DNA furnished D and trimming. This sample has around 160,000 clones, with more than 65% found just once. Germline CDR1 reads LNHDA; CDR2 reads SQIVND (reference sequence). The V end was cut by 6 bases, the J end by 0 bases, with 14 bases between. This CDR3 region has 16 residues. The sample taken for sequencing was peripheral blood. J is TRBJ2-2 and V is TRBV19, with D perhaps matching TRBD1 (6 bases). The sequence was obtained from a woman aged 80 or over with acute or convalescent COVID-19. For the CDR3, the DNA is TGTGCCAGTAGCTACAGGGTGGCATCGAACACCGGGGAGCTGTTTTTT. It specifies CASSYRVASNTGELFF.